Sequencing of this TCR beta chain was carried out in a study of blood T cell repertoires in COVID-19. At the level of the study: There were acute and convalescent COVID-19 samples, and they came from the United States, Italy and Spain. The cDNA or gDNA used as material had been derived from T cells, B-cell-depleted T cells, or PBMCs.

The CDR3 consists of 15 residues. Unmatched junction bases numbered 8, after V lost 5 bases and J lost 1 base. CDR1 is MGHRA, CDR2 YSYEKL, per germline. Profiling relied on immunoSEQ multiplex PCR, and the TCRdb table lists in-frame clones only, not all of them. The repertoire holds 300,000 to 350,000 clones, with around nine tenths as singletons. Sequencing was performed on peripheral blood. This sequence originates from a woman aged 18-29 years who had recovered from COVID-19. The rearrangement uses TRBV4-1 and TRBJ2-7, with TRBD1 identical over 7 bases. The CDR3 DNA reads TGCGCCAGCAGCATCACATACAGGGGATCCTACGAGCAGTACGTC. Residues: CASSITYRGSYEQYV.